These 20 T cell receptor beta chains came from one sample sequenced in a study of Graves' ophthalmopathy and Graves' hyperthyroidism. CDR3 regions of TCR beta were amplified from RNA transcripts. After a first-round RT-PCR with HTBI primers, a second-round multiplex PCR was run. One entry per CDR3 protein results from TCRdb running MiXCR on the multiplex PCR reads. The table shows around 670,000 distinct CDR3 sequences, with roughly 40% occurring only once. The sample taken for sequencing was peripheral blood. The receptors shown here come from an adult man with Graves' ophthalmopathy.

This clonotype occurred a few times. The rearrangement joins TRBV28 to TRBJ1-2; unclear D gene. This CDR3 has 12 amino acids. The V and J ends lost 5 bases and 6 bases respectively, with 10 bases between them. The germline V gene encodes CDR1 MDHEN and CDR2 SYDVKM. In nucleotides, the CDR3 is TGTGCCAGCAGTCCTCACGGGGATGGCTACACCTTC. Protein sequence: CASSPHGDGYTF.

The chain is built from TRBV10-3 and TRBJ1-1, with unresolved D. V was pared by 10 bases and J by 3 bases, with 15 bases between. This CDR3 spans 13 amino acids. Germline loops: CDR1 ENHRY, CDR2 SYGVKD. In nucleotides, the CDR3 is TGTGCCAGCAACGTGATCCTGGACACTGAAGCTTTCTTT. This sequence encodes CASNVILDTEAFF.

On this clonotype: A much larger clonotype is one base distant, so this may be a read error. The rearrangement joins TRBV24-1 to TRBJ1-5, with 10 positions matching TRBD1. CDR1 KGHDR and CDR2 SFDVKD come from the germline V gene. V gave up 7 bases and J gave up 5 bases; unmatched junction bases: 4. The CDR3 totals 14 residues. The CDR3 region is CATSYGTGDQPQHF. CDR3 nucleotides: TGTGCCACCAGCTACGGGACAGGGGATCAGCCCCAGCATTTT.

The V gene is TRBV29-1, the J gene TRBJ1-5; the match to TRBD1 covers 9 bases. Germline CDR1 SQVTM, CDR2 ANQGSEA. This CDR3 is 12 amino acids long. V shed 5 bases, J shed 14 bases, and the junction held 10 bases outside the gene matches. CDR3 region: CSVMGQGYHEHF. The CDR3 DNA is TGCAGCGTTATGGGACAGGGTTACCACGAGCATTTT.

CDR3 region: CASSLAGYDQPQHF. In DNA, the CDR3 is TGTGCCAGCAGCTTGGCAGGGTATGATCAGCCCCAGCATTTT. V is TRBV5-6 and J is TRBJ1-5; tentative D call: TRBD1 (5 bases). CDR3 size: 14 residues. Germline V gene lookup returns CDR1 SGHDT and CDR2 YYEEEE. V gave up 0 bases and J gave up 5 bases, with 9 bases separating them.

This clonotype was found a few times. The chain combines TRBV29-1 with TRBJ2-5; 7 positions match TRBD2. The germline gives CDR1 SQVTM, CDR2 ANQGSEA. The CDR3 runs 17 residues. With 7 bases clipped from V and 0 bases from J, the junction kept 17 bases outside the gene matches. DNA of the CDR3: TGCAGCGCCTTCCCCCGCCCGACGGGAGGTTACCAAGAGACCCAGTACTTC. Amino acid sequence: CSAFPRPTGGYQETQYF.

CDR3 loop: CASSPIIANTGELFF. CDR3 nucleotide sequence: TGTGCCAGCTCACCAATTATAGCGAACACCGGGGAGCTGTTTTTT. This chain joins TRBV25-1 and TRBJ2-2; D not resolved. The germline V gene has CDR1 MGHDK and CDR2 SYGVNS. CDR3 length equals 15 residues. The V end was cut by 8 bases, the J end by 0 bases, with 13 bases between. The entire variable domain, with the rest obtained from reference TRBV25-1 and TRBJ2-2, is as follows: EADIYQTPRYLVIGTGKKITLECSQTMGHDKMYWYQQDPGMELHLIHYSYGVNSTEKGDLSSESTVSRIRTEHFPLTLESARPSHTSQYLCASSPIIANTGELFFGEGSRLTVL.

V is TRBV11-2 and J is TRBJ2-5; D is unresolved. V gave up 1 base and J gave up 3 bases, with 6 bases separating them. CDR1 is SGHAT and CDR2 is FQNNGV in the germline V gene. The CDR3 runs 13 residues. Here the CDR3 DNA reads TGTGCCAGCAGCTTAGGAAAAGAAGAGACCCAGTACTTC. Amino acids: CASSLGKEETQYF.

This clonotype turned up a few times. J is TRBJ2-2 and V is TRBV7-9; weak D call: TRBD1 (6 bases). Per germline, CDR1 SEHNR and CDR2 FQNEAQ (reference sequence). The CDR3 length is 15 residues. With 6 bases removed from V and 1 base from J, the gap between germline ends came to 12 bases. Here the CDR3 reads CASSQGTQNTGELFF. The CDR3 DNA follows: TGTGCCAGCAGTCAGGGGACACAGAACACCGGGGAGCTGTTTTTT.

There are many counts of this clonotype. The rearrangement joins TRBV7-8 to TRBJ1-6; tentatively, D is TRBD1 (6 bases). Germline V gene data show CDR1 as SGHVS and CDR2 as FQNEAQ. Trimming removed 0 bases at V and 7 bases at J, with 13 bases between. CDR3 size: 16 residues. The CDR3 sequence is CASSLASPQGNSPLHF. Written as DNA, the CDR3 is TGTGCCAGCAGCTTAGCATCGCCGCAGGGGAATTCACCCCTCCACTTT.

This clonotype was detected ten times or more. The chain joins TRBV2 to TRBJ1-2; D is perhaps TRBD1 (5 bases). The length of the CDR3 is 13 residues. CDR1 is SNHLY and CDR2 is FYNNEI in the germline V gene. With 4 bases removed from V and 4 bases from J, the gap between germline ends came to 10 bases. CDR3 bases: TGTGCCAGCAGTGGACAGCCCTCCTATGGCTACACCTTC. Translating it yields CASSGQPSYGYTF. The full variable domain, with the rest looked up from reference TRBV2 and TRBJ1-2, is EPEVTQTPSHQVTQMGQEVILRCVPISNHLYFYWYRQILGQKVEFLVSFYNNEISEKSEIFDDQFSVERPDGSNFTLKIRSTKLEDSAMYFCASSGQPSYGYTFGSGTRLTVV.

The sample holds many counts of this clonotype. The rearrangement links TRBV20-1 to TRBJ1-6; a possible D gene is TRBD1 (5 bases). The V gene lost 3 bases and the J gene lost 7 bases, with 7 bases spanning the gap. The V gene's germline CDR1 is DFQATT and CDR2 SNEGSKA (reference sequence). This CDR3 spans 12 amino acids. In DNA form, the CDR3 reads TGCAGTGCTAGGGAGGGGAATTCACCCCTCCACTTT. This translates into CSAREGNSPLHF.

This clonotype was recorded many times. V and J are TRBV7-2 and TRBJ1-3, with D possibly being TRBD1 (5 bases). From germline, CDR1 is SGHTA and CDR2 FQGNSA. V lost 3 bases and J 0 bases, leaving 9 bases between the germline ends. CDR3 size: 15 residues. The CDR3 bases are TGTGCCAGCAGCTTCTCAGGGTACTCTGGAAACACCATATATTTT. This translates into CASSFSGYSGNTIYF.

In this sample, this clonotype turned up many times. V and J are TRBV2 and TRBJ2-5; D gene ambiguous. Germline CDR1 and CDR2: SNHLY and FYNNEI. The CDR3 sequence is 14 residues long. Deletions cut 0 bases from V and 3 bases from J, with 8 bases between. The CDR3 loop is CASSEASGEETQYF. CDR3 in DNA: TGTGCCAGCAGTGAAGCCTCAGGCGAAGAGACCCAGTACTTC.

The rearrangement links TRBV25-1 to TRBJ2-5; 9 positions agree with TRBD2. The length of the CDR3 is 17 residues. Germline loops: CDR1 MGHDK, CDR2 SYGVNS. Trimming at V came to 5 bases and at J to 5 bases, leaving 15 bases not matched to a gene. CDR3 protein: CASSFWMRGGVGETQYF. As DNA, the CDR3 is TGTGCCAGCAGTTTTTGGATGCGGGGGGGCGTGGGGGAGACCCAGTACTTC.

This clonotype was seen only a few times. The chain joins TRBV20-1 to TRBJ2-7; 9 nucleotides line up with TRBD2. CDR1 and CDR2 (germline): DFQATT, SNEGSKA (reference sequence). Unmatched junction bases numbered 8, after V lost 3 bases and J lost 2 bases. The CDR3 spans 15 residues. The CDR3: CSASLAGVWAYEQYF. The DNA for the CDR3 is TGCAGTGCTAGCTTAGCGGGAGTTTGGGCCTACGAGCAGTACTTC.

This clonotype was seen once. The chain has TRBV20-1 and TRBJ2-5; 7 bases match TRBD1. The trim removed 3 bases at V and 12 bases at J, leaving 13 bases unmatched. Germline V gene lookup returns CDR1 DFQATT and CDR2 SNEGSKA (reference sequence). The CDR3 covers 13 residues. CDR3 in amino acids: CSASLTGVDTEYF. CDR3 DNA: TGCAGTGCTAGCCTAACAGGGGTTGACACTGAGTACTTC.

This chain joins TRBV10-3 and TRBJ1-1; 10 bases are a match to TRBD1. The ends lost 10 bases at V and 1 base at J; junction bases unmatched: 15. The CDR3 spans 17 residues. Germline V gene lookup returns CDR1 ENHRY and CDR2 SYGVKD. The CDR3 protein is CASRAFGQGGGNTEAFF. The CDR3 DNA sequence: TGTGCCAGCAGGGCCTTTGGACAGGGGGGTGGGAACACTGAAGCTTTCTTT.

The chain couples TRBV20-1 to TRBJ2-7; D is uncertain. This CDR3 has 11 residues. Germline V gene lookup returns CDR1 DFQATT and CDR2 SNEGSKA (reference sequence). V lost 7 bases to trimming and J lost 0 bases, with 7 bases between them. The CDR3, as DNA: TGCAGTGTTCTTAACTCCTACGAGCAGTACTTC. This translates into CSVLNSYEQYF.

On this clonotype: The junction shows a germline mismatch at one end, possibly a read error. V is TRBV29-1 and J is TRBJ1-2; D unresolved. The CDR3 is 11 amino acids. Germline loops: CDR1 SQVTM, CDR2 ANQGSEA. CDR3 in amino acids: CSVVDGFGHTF. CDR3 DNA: TGCAGCGTTGTGGACGGCTTTGGCCACACCTTC.